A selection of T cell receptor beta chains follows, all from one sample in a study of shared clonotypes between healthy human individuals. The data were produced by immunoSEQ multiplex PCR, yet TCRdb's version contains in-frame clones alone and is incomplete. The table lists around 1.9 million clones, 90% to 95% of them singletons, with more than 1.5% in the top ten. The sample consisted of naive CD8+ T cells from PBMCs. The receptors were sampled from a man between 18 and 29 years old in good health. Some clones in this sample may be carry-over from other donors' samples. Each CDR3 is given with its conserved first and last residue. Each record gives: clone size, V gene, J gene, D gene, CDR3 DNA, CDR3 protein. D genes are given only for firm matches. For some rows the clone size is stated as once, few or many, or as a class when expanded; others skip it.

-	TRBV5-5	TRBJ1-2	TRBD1	TGTGCCAGCAGCTTTGACAGGGAGGACTATGGCTACACCTTC	CASSFDREDYGYTF
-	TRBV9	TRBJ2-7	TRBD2	TGTGCCAGCAGCGGCGGGACTAGCGGTACCTACGAGCAGTACTTC	CASSGGTSGTYEQYF
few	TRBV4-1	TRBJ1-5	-	TGCGCCAGCAGCCTGTATAGCAATCAGCCCCAGCATTTT	CASSLYSNQPQHF
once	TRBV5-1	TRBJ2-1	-	TGCGCCAGCAGTATGGCGGGTAACATAAGGAATGAGCAGTTCTTC	CASSMAGNIRNEQFF
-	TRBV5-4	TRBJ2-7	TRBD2	TGTGCCAGCAGCCAGACTAGCGGGGGGCTCTACGAGCAGTACTTC	CASSQTSGGLYEQYF
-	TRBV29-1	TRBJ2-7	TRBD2	TGCAGCGCGACTAGCGGGCCCTACGAGCAGTACTTC	CSATSGPYEQYF
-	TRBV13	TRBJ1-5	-	TGTGCCAGCAGCTTAGGGAAGGGCAGGGGTCAGCCCCAGCATTTT	CASSLGKGRGQPQHF
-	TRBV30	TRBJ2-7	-	TGTGCGCAGAACTTCCGGGACAACTACAAGCAGTACTTC	CAQNFRDNYKQYF
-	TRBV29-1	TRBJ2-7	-	TGCAGCGTTGGGTCAGGTTCCTACGAGCAGTACTTC	CSVGSGSYEQYF
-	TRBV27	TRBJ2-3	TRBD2	TGTGCCAGCAGTTTTTTCGGGGGGAGGGCCGGCACAGATACGCAGTATTTT	CASSFFGGRAGTDTQYF
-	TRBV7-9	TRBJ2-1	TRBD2	TGTGCCAGCAGCTATTTAGCGGGTGGCGAATACAATGAGCAGTTCTTC	CASSYLAGGEYNEQFF